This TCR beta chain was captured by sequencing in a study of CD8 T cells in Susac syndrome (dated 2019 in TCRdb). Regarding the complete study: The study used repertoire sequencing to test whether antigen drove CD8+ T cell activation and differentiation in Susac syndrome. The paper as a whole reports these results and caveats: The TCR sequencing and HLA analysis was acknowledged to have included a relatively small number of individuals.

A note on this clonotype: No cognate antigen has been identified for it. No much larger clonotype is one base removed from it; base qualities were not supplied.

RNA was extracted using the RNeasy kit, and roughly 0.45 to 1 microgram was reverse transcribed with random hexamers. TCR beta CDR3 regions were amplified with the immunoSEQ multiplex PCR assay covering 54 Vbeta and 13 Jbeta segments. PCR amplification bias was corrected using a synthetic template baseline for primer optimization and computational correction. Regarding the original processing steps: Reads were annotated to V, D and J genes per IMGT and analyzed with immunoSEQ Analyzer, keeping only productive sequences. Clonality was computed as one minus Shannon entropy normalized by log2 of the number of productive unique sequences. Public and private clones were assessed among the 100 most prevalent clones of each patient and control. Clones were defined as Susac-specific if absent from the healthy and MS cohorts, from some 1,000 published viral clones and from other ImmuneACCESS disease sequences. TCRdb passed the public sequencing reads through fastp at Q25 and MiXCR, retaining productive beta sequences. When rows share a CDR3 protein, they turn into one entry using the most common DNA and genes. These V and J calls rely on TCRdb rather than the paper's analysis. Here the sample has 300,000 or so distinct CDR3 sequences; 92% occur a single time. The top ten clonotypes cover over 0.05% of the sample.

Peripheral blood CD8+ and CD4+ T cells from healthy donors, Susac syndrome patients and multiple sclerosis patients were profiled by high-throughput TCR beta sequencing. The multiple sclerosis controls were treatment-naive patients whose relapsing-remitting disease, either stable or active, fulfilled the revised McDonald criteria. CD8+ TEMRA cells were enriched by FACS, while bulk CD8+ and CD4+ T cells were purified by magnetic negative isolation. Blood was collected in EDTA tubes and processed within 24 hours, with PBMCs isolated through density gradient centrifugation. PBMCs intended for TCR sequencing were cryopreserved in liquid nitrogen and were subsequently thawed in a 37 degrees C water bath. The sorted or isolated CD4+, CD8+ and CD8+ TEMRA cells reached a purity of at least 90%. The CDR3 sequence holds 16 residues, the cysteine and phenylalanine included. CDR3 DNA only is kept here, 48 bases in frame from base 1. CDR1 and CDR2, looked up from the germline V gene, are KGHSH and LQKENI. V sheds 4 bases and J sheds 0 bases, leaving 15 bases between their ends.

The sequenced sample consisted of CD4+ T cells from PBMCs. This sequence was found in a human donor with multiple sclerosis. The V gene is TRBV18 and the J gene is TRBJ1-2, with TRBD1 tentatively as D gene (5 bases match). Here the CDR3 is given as CASSRHPGEANYGYTF. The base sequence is TGTGCCAGCTCACGACACCCGGGGGAAGCTAACTATGGCTACACCTTC.